This TCR beta chain stems from a study of T-cell memory formation after mild COVID-19. Study-wide background: There were largely donor-specific TCR clusters.

This clonotype showed up just a few times. Its specificity is unknown. Study findings and constraints: Memory cells collected pre-infection included some clones that later responded, suggesting cross-reactive memory joined. Clones that got smaller from day 15 to 85 had even CD4/CD8, while clones growing later tipped toward CD4+.

CDR1 is MNHEY and CDR2 is SVGEGT in the germline V gene. CDR3 length: 11 amino acids. Trimming pared 6 bases from V and 3 bases from J, leaving 6 bases between. A single record per CDR3 protein comes from TCRdb applying MiXCR to the 5' RACE reads. There are about 210,000 distinct CDR3 sequences in the sample; 25% to 35% occur only once, and approximately 10% lies in the top ten. J is TRBJ2-7 and V is TRBV6-2 or TRBV6-3; unclear D gene. The clonotype was recovered from an adult woman who had mild COVID-19 (a few samples of this study predate the infection). Cell type and time point are not known. Sample: PBMCs or a T cell subset sorted from them (not recorded which). In DNA, the CDR3 is TGTGCCAGCAGCCTATACTACGAGCAGTACTTC. It is translated as CASSLYYEQYF.